Each of the 19 T cell receptor beta chains below was sequenced from the same sample in a study of STAT5B mutations in CD4+ large granular lymphocyte leukemia. Produced via immunoSEQ multiplex PCR; TCRdb's table is partial and in-frame only. The data contain about 22,000 clones, about 79% of them singletons. Sequenced material: CD4+ T cells from blood buffy coats. The receptors originated from a human donor in good health.

The rearrangement links TRBV30 to TRBJ1-6; no clear D. The CDR3 is 18 amino acids. Germline V gene data show CDR1 as GTSNPN and CDR2 as SVGIG (reference sequence). The V gene lost 3 bases and the J gene lost 0 bases, with 18 bases spanning the gap. The DNA for the CDR3 is TGTGCCTGGAGAGGGTTGGTCTTCAACAGCTCCTATAATTCACCCCTCCACTTT. The encoded protein is CAWRGLVFNSSYNSPLHF. The variable domain in full, completed from reference TRBV30 and TRBJ1-6, reads SQTIHQWPATLVQPVGSPLSLECTVEGTSNPNLYWYRQAAGRGLQLLFYSVGIGQISSEVPQNLSASRPQDRQFILSSKKLLLSDSGFYLCAWRGLVFNSSYNSPLHFGNGTRLTVT.

The V call is TRBV19, the J call TRBJ1-2; TRBD1 is a possible D gene (6 bases). Trimming cost V 8 bases and J 3 bases, with 16 bases left between them. In germline, CDR1 is LNHDA, CDR2 SQIVND (reference sequence). The CDR3 runs 14 residues. The CDR3 DNA is TGTGCCAGTGCCCCAGGGGAGCGGTACTATGGCTACACCTTC. Protein product: CASAPGERYYGYTF.

J is TRBJ2-7 and V is TRBV7-6; 7 nucleotides line up with TRBD1. V lost 5 bases to trimming and J lost 3 bases; unmatched junction nucleotides: 7. Looked up from germline, CDR1 is SGHVS and CDR2 is FNYEAQ. The CDR3 runs to 14 residues. The chain's CDR3 is CASSPGTADYEQYF. CDR3 sequence (DNA): TGTGCCAGCAGCCCCGGGACAGCAGACTACGAGCAGTACTTC.

The chain uses TRBV28 and TRBJ1-2, with D maybe TRBD1 (5 bases). CDR3 length: 12 residues. Looked up from germline, CDR1 is MDHEN and CDR2 is SYDVKM. The V end lost 4 bases, the J end lost 12 bases, and 15 bases lay between the germline ends. The CDR3 region is CASSSRLLGDTF. For the CDR3, the DNA is TGTGCCAGCAGTTCCCGTTTGTTAGGGGACACCTTC.

V and J are TRBV7-9 and TRBJ2-7; TRBD1 matches 9 bases. The CDR3 has 14 residues. V lost 4 bases to trimming and J lost 4 bases; unmatched junction nucleotides: 5. Germline assignment: CDR1 SEHNR and CDR2 FQNEAQ (reference sequence). The CDR3 bases are TGTGCCAGCAGCTCTACAGGGGGCTCGTACGAGCAGTACTTC. This gives the protein CASSSTGGSYEQYF.

The chain links TRBV30 to TRBJ1-2; the D gene is possibly TRBD1 (5 bases). CDR1 and CDR2 (germline): GTSNPN, SVGIG (reference sequence). The CDR3 is 16 amino acids. Trimming pared 4 bases from V and 4 bases from J, leaving 22 bases between. In DNA, the CDR3 is TGTGCCTGGACCCTGGGACGGGCAAAGGGTAGCTATGGCTACACCTTC. Translation: CAWTLGRAKGSYGYTF.

The rearrangement uses TRBV5-1 and TRBJ2-6, with D uncertain. Germline-derived CDR1 and CDR2 are SGHRS and YFSETQ. CDR3 length equals 16 residues. The V gene lost 1 base and the J gene lost 0 bases, with 8 bases spanning the gap. The CDR3 nucleotides read TGCGCCAGCAGCTTGCCGCAGTACTCTGGGGCCAACGTCCTGACTTTC. The encoded protein is CASSLPQYSGANVLTF.

V is TRBV9 and J is TRBJ1-2, with a possible D match to TRBD1 (5 bases). The V and J ends lost 1 base and 4 bases respectively, with 8 bases between them. Germline lookup yields CDR1 SGDLS and CDR2 YYNGEE. CDR3 length: 13 amino acids. The CDR3 region has the DNA TGTGCCAGCAGCGTATTCGACAGCTATGGCTACACCTTC. It is translated as CASSVFDSYGYTF. The full variable domain, completed using reference TRBV9 and TRBJ1-2, is DSGVTQTPKHLITATGQRVTLRCSPRSGDLSVYWYQQSLDQGLQFLIQYYNGEERAKGNILERFSAQQFPDLHSELNLSSLELGDSALYFCASSVFDSYGYTFGSGTRLTVV.

This chain uses TRBV5-8 with TRBJ1-1; D is uncertain. CDR1 and CDR2 from the germline V gene are SGHTS and YDEGEE. The CDR3 length is 14 residues. V shed 4 bases and J shed 0 bases, with 10 bases lying between them. CDR3 nucleotide sequence: TGTGCCAGCAGCACCCTATGGGTGAACACTGAAGCTTTCTTT. Protein: CASSTLWVNTEAFF.

The chain combines TRBV30 with TRBJ1-1; the D is unclear. Per the germline V gene, CDR1 is GTSNPN and CDR2 is SVGIG (reference sequence). This CDR3 comprises 12 residues. V was trimmed by 4 bases and J by 3 bases, leaving 9 bases between them. The CDR3 DNA sequence: TGTGCCTGGAAGAGAGTGGACACTGAAGCTTTCTTT. Its protein product is CAWKRVDTEAFF.

This clone was seen just once. V usage is TRBV29-1 and J usage is TRBJ2-7, with 7 bases that match TRBD2. The CDR3 extends over 15 amino acids. V lost 5 bases and J lost 2; bases outside the gene matches: 12. Germline CDR1 reads SQVTM; CDR2 reads ANQGSEA. CDR3: CSVLGEGRGPYEQYF. In DNA, the CDR3 is TGCAGCGTTCTGGGGGAGGGCCGGGGACCCTACGAGCAGTACTTC.

The J gene is TRBJ2-7, the V gene TRBV4-3; 12 bases are shared with TRBD2. Trimming at V came to 0 bases and at J to 2 bases, leaving 2 bases not matched to a gene. This CDR3 has 16 amino acids. CDR1 and CDR2 (germline): LGHNA, YSLEER. The CDR3 region has the DNA TGCGCCAGCAGCCAAGATGCTAGCGGGGGGGCCTACGAGCAGTACTTC. It translates to CASSQDASGGAYEQYF.

The chain combines TRBV27 with TRBJ2-2; D gene uncertain. Germline V CDR1 and CDR2: MNHEY, SMNVEV (reference sequence). V lost 1 base, J lost 1 base, and 4 bases lay in between. The CDR3 runs 14 residues. As DNA, the CDR3 is TGTGCCAGCAGTTTATACGAGAACACCGGGGAGCTGTTTTTT. Translation: CASSLYENTGELFF.

The chain has TRBV5-1 and TRBJ1-1; maybe TRBD1 (5 bases). V was clipped by 4 bases and J by 3 bases, with 10 bases between them. The CDR3 totals 13 residues. Germline CDR1 reads SGHRS; CDR2 reads YFSETQ. The CDR3 DNA follows: TGCGCCAGCAGCGTCGGCAGGGACACTGAAGCTTTCTTT. Protein product: CASSVGRDTEAFF.

The chain has TRBV6-5 and TRBJ1-6; D remains unclear. The V end was cut by 6 bases, the J end by 12 bases, with 9 bases between. The CDR3 sequence is 11 residues long. The germline V gene encodes CDR1 MNHEY and CDR2 SVGAGI. The CDR3 sequence is CASSHPVPLHF. Here the CDR3 DNA reads TGTGCCAGCAGCCACCCAGTACCCCTCCACTTT.

V gene TRBV4-1 combines with J gene TRBJ1-4, with TRBD1 matching 9 bases. Per the germline V gene, CDR1 is MGHRA and CDR2 is YSYEKL. This CDR3 spans 16 amino acids. V lost 4 bases, J lost 2 bases, and 5 bases stayed unmatched. The CDR3 here is CASSLAGTGTNEKLFF. The CDR3 region has the DNA TGCGCCAGCAGCCTAGCCGGGACAGGGACTAATGAAAAACTGTTTTTT.

The J gene is TRBJ1-6, the V gene TRBV7-3; D perhaps matches TRBD1 (6 bases). V lost 5 bases, J lost 7 bases, and 15 bases lay in between. Germline CDR1 is SGHTA and CDR2 is FQGTGA. The CDR3 has 15 amino acids. This CDR3 is CASSPTGSSNSPLHF. CDR3 coding DNA: TGTGCCAGCAGCCCCACAGGGAGTTCAAATTCACCCCTCCACTTT.

This clone has just a few counts. This chain uses TRBV5-1 with TRBJ1-2, with a weak D call TRBD1 (5 bases). V lost 5 bases, J lost 2 bases, and 10 bases lay in between. The germline V gene encodes CDR1 SGHRS and CDR2 YFSETQ. The CDR3 totals 13 residues. This CDR3 is CASSVQGNYGYTF. In DNA, the CDR3 is TGCGCCAGCAGTGTGCAGGGAAACTATGGCTACACCTTC.

This clone turned up a few times. This chain links TRBV5-1 with TRBJ1-1; TRBD1 aligns across 7 bases. The germline V gene has CDR1 SGHRS and CDR2 YFSETQ. Unmatched junction bases numbered 15, after V lost 4 bases and J lost 6 bases. CDR3 length equals 16 residues. The CDR3 region has the DNA TGCGCCAGCAGCCGTCAACTTACAGGGGAATCTGCTGAAGCTTTCTTT. This sequence encodes CASSRQLTGESAEAFF.